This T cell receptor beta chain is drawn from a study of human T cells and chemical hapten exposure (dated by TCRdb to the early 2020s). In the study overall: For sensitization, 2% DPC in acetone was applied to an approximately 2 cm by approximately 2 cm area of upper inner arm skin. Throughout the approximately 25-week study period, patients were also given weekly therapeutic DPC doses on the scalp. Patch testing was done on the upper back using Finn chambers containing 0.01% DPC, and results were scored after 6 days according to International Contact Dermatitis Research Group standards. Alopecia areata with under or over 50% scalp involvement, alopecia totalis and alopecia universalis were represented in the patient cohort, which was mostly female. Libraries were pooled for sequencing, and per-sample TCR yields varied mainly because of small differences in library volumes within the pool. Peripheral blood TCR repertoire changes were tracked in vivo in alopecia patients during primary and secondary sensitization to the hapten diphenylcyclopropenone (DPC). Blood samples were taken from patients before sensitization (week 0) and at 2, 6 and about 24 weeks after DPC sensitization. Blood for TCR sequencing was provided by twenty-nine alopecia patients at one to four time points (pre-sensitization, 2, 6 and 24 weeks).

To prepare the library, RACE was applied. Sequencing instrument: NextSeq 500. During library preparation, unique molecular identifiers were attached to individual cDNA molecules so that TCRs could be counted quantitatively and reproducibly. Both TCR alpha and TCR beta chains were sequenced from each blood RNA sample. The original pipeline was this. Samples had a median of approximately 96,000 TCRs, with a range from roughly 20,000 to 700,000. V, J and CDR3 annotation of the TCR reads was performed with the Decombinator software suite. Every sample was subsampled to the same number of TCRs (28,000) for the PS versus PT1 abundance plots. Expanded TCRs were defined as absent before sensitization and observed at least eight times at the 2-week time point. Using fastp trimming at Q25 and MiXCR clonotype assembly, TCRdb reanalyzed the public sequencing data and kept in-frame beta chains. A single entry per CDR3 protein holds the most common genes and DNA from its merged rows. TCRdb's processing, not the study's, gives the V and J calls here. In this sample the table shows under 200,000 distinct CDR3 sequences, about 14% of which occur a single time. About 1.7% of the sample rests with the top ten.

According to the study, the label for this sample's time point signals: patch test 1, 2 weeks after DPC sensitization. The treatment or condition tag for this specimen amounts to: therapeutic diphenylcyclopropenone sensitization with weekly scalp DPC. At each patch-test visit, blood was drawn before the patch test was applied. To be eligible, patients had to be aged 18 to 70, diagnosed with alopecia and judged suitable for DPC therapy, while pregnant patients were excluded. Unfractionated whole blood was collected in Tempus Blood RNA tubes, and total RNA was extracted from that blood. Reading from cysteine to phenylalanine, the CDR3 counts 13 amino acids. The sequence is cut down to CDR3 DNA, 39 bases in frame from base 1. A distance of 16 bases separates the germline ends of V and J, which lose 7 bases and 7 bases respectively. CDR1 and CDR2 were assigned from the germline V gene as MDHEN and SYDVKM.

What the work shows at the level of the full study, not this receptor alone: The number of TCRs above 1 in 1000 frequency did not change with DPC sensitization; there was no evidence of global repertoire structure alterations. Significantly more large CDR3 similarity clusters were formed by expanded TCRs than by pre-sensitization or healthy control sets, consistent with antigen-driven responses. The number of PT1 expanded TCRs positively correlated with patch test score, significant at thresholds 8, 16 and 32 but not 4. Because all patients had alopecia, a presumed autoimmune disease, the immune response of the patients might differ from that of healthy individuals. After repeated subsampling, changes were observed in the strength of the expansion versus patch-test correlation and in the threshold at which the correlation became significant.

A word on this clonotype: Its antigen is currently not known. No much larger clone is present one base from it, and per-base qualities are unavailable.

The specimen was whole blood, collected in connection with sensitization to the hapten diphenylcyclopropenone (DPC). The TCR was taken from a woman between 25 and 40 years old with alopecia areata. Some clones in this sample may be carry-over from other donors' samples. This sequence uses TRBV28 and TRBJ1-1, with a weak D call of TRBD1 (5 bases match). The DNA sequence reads TGTGCCAGCACTGGCGGGACGAAACTTGAAGCTTTCTTT. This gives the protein CASTGGTKLEAFF.